The T cell receptor (beta chain) under discussion was sequenced for a study of shared clonotypes between healthy human individuals. About the study: The study drew on a couple of women and a few men aged 18 to 49 as donors. Every donor yielded three CD4 naive, three CD4 memory, two CD8 naive and one CD8 memory plate.

Several immunoSEQ 96-well plates shared each subset's DNA, each plate a replicate. Some clones are missing from TCRdb's copy, which holds only in-frame ones; the method was immunoSEQ multiplex PCR. The sample lists approximately 2,300,000 clones, just under 95% occurring once. Recent vaccinations or acute infections were absent in the healthy HIV-negative adult donors. This clone turned up a few times. Germline values: CDR1 KGHSH, CDR2 LQKENI. V lost 4 bases and J lost 1, with 10 bases in between. The length of the CDR3 is 14 residues. Sample: naive CD4+ T cells from PBMCs. Subset specified: CD45RA+ positively selected. The clonotype was recovered from a man aged 18-30 years in good health. Some clones in this sample may be carry-over from other donors' samples. The genes are TRBV18 and TRBJ1-1; no definite D call. The CDR3 region is CASSQLTANTEAFF. DNA for the CDR3: TGTGCCAGCTCACAGTTAACAGCGAACACTGAAGCTTTCTTT.